This T cell receptor (beta chain) was found in a study of blood T cell repertoires in COVID-19. Looking at the study overall: Samples of COVID-19 (acute and convalescent) were obtained from the United States, Italy and Spain. In each case, the material was cDNA or gDNA derived from T cells, B-cell-depleted T cells, or PBMCs.

The authors' processing: Amplification of reference gene primers provided the estimated nucleated cell counts. The assay was immunoSEQ multiplex PCR, and TCRdb's table has in-frame clones only and misses some. V and J calls and clone size are as listed in that table; D and trimming were resolved from the DNA. The table lists 140,000 to 150,000 clones, around nine tenths of them singletons, with over 2% in the top ten. Germline values: CDR1 LGHNA, CDR2 YNFKEQ. CDR3 length equals 15 residues. Trimming stripped 0 bases from V and 2 bases from J, with 11 bases between. Sequencing was done on a sample of peripheral blood. V gene TRBV4-2 combines with J gene TRBJ2-7; possibly TRBD2 for D (6 bases). This receptor was identified in a human donor in a cohort sampled during active COVID-19. CDR3 coding DNA: TGTGCCAGCAGCCAAGACCGACGGGGGACCTACGAGCAGTACTTC. Translating it yields CASSQDRRGTYEQYF.